A selection of T cell receptor beta chains follows, all from one sample in a study of cytomegalovirus exposure and HLA in healthy donors. Only in-frame clones appear in the TCRdb table, and some are missing; sequencing was by immunoSEQ multiplex PCR. The table lists more than 200,000 clones, less than 80% of them singletons. Input material: PBMCs. These receptors were collected from a girl aged 2 to 9 in good health and CMV-seronegative. CDR3s include the opening cysteine and the closing phenylalanine or tryptophan. Each record gives: V gene, D gene, clone size, J gene, CDR3 protein, CDR3 DNA. A D gene is named only where the DNA matches it firmly. Clone size is given for some rows only: seen once, a few or many times, or a class if the clone is expanded.

TRBV25-1	NA	NA	TRBJ1-2	CASSLQTAPEVDGYTF	TGTGCCAGCAGTCTACAGACAGCTCCCGAGGTGGATGGCTACACCTTC
TRBV2	NA	NA	TRBJ2-7	CASSPGLFSYEQYF	TGTGCCAGCAGTCCCGGACTGTTCTCCTACGAGCAGTACTTC
TRBV6-1	TRBD2	few	TRBJ2-3	CASLLAGGPDTQYF	TGTGCCAGCCTACTAGCGGGGGGGCCAGATACGCAGTATTTT
TRBV12-5	NA	NA	TRBJ2-4	CASGLELAKNIQYF	TGTGCTAGTGGTTTGGAACTAGCCAAAAACATTCAGTACTTC
TRBV19	NA	few	TRBJ1-6	CASSVQDGGSPLHF	TGTGCCAGTAGTGTACAAGACGGGGGTTCACCCCTCCACTTT
TRBV11-2	TRBD2	NA	TRBJ2-1	CASSSRLAGIYNEQFF	TGTGCCAGCAGCTCCAGACTAGCGGGAATTTACAATGAGCAGTTCTTC
TRBV5-5	TRBD2	NA	TRBJ2-7	CASSFISRGAYEQYF	TGTGCCAGCAGCTTCATTAGCCGGGGGGCCTACGAGCAGTACTTC
TRBV11-2	NA	NA	TRBJ2-3	CASSLQGRTDTQYF	TGTGCCAGCAGCTTGCAGGGGCGCACAGATACGCAGTATTTT
TRBV25-1	NA	NA	TRBJ2-5	CASSENKGTLQETQYF	TGTGCCAGCAGTGAAAATAAAGGGACACTTCAAGAGACCCAGTACTTC
TRBV4-2	NA	NA	TRBJ2-1	CASSPARGAYNEQFF	TGTGCCAGCAGCCCCGCCAGAGGCGCTTACAATGAGCAGTTCTTC
TRBV7-9	TRBD2	NA	TRBJ2-7	CASSRGGSAEEQYF	TGTGCCAGCAGCCGGGGGGGGTCAGCGGAAGAGCAGTACTTC
TRBV9	NA	few	TRBJ1-3	CASSAGLSGNTIYF	TGTGCCAGCAGCGCGGGTCTATCTGGAAACACCATATATTTT
TRBV6-6	NA	NA	TRBJ2-3	CASSYSSVKNTQYF	TGTGCCAGCAGTTATTCCAGCGTCAAGAATACGCAGTATTTT
TRBV18	NA	NA	TRBJ2-7	CASSLATRAAYEQYF	TGTGCCAGCTCCCTAGCTACCCGGGCAGCCTACGAGCAGTACTTC
TRBV12-5	NA	NA	TRBJ1-2	CASGFIPLGQGSYGYTF	TGTGCTAGTGGTTTTATCCCCCTGGGGCAGGGATCCTATGGCTACACCTTC
TRBV25-1	NA	NA	TRBJ1-3	CASSEAGSSGNTIYF	TGTGCCAGCAGTGAAGCGGGCAGCTCTGGAAACACCATATATTTT
TRBV6-5	NA	NA	TRBJ1-1	CASSSPGRGAFF	TGTGCCAGCAGTTCTCCGGGAAGGGGGGCTTTCTTT
TRBV6-4	TRBD1	NA	TRBJ2-3	CASRKDRATDTQYF	TGTGCCAGCAGAAAAGACAGGGCCACAGATACGCAGTATTTT
TRBV2	NA	NA	TRBJ2-5	CASSERPGGREETQYF	TGTGCCAGCAGTGAGAGACCCGGGGGTAGGGAAGAGACCCAGTACTTC
TRBV15	TRBD2	NA	TRBJ2-4	CATSREASGPKYF	TGTGCCACCAGCAGAGAGGCTAGCGGGCCCAAGTACTTC
TRBV7-2	NA	NA	TRBJ2-5	CASSSAARPQETQYF	TGTGCCAGCAGCTCCGCGGCGCGCCCACAAGAGACCCAGTACTTC
TRBV27	NA	NA	TRBJ1-1	CASSYDSLNTEAFF	TGTGCCAGCAGTTATGACAGCTTAAACACTGAAGCTTTCTTT
TRBV7-6	NA	NA	TRBJ2-3	CASSFTELTDTQYF	TGTGCCAGCAGCTTTACAGAGTTAACAGATACGCAGTATTTT
TRBV7-9	TRBD2	NA	TRBJ2-1	CASSSGTSGRGYNEQFF	TGTGCCAGCAGCTCTGGGACTAGCGGGAGGGGCTACAATGAGCAGTTCTTC
TRBV7-9	NA	NA	TRBJ2-1	CASSLVLVGSDEQFF	TGTGCCAGCAGCTTAGTACTGGTCGGGAGCGATGAGCAGTTCTTC
TRBV6-5	TRBD1	NA	TRBJ1-2	CASSYSKTGYGYTF	TGTGCCAGCAGTTACTCGAAGACAGGGTATGGCTACACCTTC
TRBV5-1	NA	once	TRBJ2-5	CASSPSGGLSETQYF	TGCGCCAGCAGCCCATCAGGGGGGCTCTCAGAGACCCAGTACTTC
TRBV6-1	TRBD2	NA	TRBJ2-3	CASRTSGGPDTQYF	TGTGCCAGCAGAACTAGCGGGGGGCCAGATACGCAGTATTTT
TRBV7-6	TRBD1	few	TRBJ1-1	CASSLTRGRTEAFF	TGTGCCAGCAGCCTGACCAGGGGGCGGACTGAAGCTTTCTTT
TRBV5-1	TRBD2	once	TRBJ2-2	CASSLSGSSGGTNTGELFF	TGCGCCAGCAGCTTGTCCGGGTCCAGCGGGGGGACGAACACCGGGGAGCTGTTTTTT
TRBV27	TRBD1	NA	TRBJ2-7	CASSLPWTGNEQYF	TGTGCCAGCAGTTTACCCTGGACAGGGAACGAGCAGTACTTC
TRBV11-2	NA	few	TRBJ1-5	CASSPRNNQPQHF	TGTGCCAGCAGTCCCAGAAACAATCAGCCCCAGCATTTT
TRBV20-1	TRBD1	NA	TRBJ2-5	CSGDRQETQYF	TGCAGTGGGGACAGACAAGAGACCCAGTACTTC
TRBV19	TRBD2	NA	TRBJ2-2	CASVSLLAGGDTGELFF	TGTGCCAGTGTCTCTCTACTAGCGGGAGGCGACACCGGGGAGCTGTTTTTT
TRBV7-6	NA	NA	TRBJ2-7	CASSDIGSEQYF	TGTGCCAGCAGCGACATAGGTTCGGAGCAGTACTTC
TRBV5-1	NA	few	TRBJ1-2	CASKNLGQGNYGYTF	TGCGCCAGCAAGAATCTGGGGCAGGGTAACTATGGCTACACCTTC
TRBV6-1	NA	few	TRBJ1-1	CASSGRSSGMNTEAFF	TGTGCCAGCAGTGGCCGGTCCTCGGGGATGAACACTGAAGCTTTCTTT
TRBV27	NA	NA	TRBJ1-1	CASSTAGDTEAFF	TGTGCCAGCAGCACAGCGGGAGACACTGAAGCTTTCTTT
TRBV5-1	NA	NA	TRBJ1-2	CASAGEGPGYTF	TGCGCCAGTGCCGGGGAGGGCCCTGGCTACACCTTC
TRBV10-3	NA	NA	TRBJ2-5	CAVTGDQETQYF	TGTGCCGTAACCGGGGATCAAGAGACCCAGTACTTC
TRBV2	NA	NA	TRBJ1-5	CASSEWGRFPNQPQHF	TGTGCCAGCAGTGAATGGGGGAGGTTCCCCAATCAGCCCCAGCATTTT
TRBV7-9	TRBD2	NA	TRBJ2-1	CASSFLAGAGEQFF	TGTGCCAGCAGCTTCCTGGCGGGAGCAGGTGAGCAGTTCTTC
TRBV27	TRBD1	NA	TRBJ1-2	CASSDRGYYGYTF	TGTGCCAGCAGCGACAGGGGGTACTATGGCTACACCTTC
TRBV5-6	NA	NA	TRBJ1-3	CASSAGPSGNTIYF	TGTGCCAGCAGCGCGGGACCCTCTGGAAACACCATATATTTT
TRBV4-2	TRBD1	NA	TRBJ2-2	CASSQDPSGTGGTGELFF	TGTGCCAGCAGCCAAGATCCGTCCGGGACAGGGGGGACCGGGGAGCTGTTTTTT
TRBV5-4	TRBD2	NA	TRBJ2-2	CASSPTTSGRADGELFF	TGTGCCAGCAGCCCCACAACTAGCGGGAGGGCCGACGGGGAGCTGTTTTTT
TRBV11-2	NA	NA	TRBJ1-5	CASRGGWDQPQHF	TGTGCCAGCCGAGGGGGTTGGGATCAGCCCCAGCATTTT
TRBV6-1	NA	few	TRBJ1-1	CASSEVRNTEAFF	TGTGCCAGCAGTGAAGTTAGGAACACTGAAGCTTTCTTT
TRBV5-1	NA	NA	TRBJ1-1	CASSPQPTGNTEAFF	TGCGCCAGCAGCCCGCAGCCGACAGGGAACACTGAAGCTTTCTTT
TRBV4-2	NA	NA	TRBJ1-1	CASSQAGGNTEAFF	TGTGCCAGCAGCCAAGCCGGGGGGAACACTGAAGCTTTCTTT
TRBV19	NA	NA	TRBJ1-3	CASSPLPSSGNTIYF	TGTGCCAGTAGCCCTTTACCCAGCTCTGGAAACACCATATATTTT
TRBV7-2	NA	NA	TRBJ2-7	CASSKDRNFYEQYF	TGTGCCAGCAGTAAAGACAGGAACTTCTACGAGCAGTACTTC
TRBV13	NA	NA	TRBJ2-5	CASSLSPRGGWETQYF	TGTGCCAGCAGCTTGTCGCCGAGGGGGGGATGGGAGACCCAGTACTTC